The next 21 T cell receptor beta chains were all read from a single sample in a study of multiple sclerosis patients with progressive multifocal leukoencephalopathy. As for time point: before natalizumab initiation. The assay was immunoSEQ multiplex PCR, and TCRdb's table has in-frame clones only and misses some. Of some 30,000 clones in the sample, roughly 91% were seen once. Sample: PBMCs. The receptor source for this set is a human donor with multiple sclerosis.

This clone was detected only once. The chain carries TRBV6-5 and TRBJ1-3, with D possibly matching TRBD1 (5 bases). CDR3 size: 15 residues. Deletions cut 2 bases from V and 4 bases from J, with 12 bases between. Germline assignment: CDR1 MNHEY and CDR2 SVGAGI. This chain's CDR3 is CASSYLGTQGNTIYF. Here the CDR3 DNA reads TGTGCCAGCAGTTACCTTGGGACCCAAGGAAACACCATATATTTT.

The chain joins TRBV28 to TRBJ1-2; no clear D. Germline CDR1 MDHEN, CDR2 SYDVKM. Trimming took off 3 bases at V and 4 bases at J, with 12 bases between the two ends. The CDR3 consists of 14 residues. CDR3 DNA sequence: TGTGCCAGCAGTTTTGTCGACACACTCTATGGCTACACCTTC. Translated, it gives CASSFVDTLYGYTF.

V and J are TRBV28 and TRBJ1-5, with TRBD1 matching 8 bases. Germline CDR1 and CDR2: MDHEN and SYDVKM. The CDR3 is 15 amino acids. The ends lost 5 bases at V and 2 bases at J; junction bases unmatched: 5. The CDR3 reads CASSPDRGGNQPQHF. The CDR3 nucleotides read TGTGCCAGCAGTCCTGACAGGGGCGGCAATCAGCCCCAGCATTTT.

V usage is TRBV11-1 and J usage is TRBJ2-3, with 9 bases that match TRBD2. Germline trimming cut 1 base from V and 2 bases from J; bases unmatched to any gene: 7. This CDR3 spans 17 amino acids. CDR1 and CDR2 (germline): SGHAT, FQDESV (reference sequence). CDR3 amino acids: CASSLGATSGFTDTQYF. The CDR3 nucleotides read TGTGCCAGCAGCTTAGGTGCGACTAGCGGATTCACAGATACGCAGTATTTT.

The chain uses TRBV28 and TRBJ1-2; no clear D. The CDR3 sequence is 14 residues long. Germline V gives CDR1 MDHEN, CDR2 SYDVKM. Trimming took off 3 bases at V and 2 bases at J, with 10 bases between the two ends. CDR3 sequence reads: CASSFSGPNYGYTF. The CDR3 nucleotides read TGTGCCAGCAGTTTCTCCGGCCCCAACTATGGCTACACCTTC.

The V gene is TRBV18, the J gene TRBJ2-6; D is unresolved. The CDR3 extends over 14 amino acids. The germline CDR1 and CDR2 sequences are KGHSH and LQKENI. The germline V and J ends were trimmed by 4 bases and 4 bases, with 8 bases remaining between them. The CDR3 is CASSLISGANVLTF. CDR3 DNA: TGTGCCAGCTCACTAATAAGCGGGGCCAACGTCCTGACTTTC.

The chain uses TRBV5-1 and TRBJ2-7; D is possibly TRBD2 (5 bases). Germline CDR1 is SGHRS and CDR2 is YFSETQ. Trimming left V 0 bases short and J 2 bases short, with 15 bases between. The CDR3 covers 16 residues. CDR3 sequence reads: CASSLGVSGITYEQYF. Written as DNA, the CDR3 is TGCGCCAGCAGCTTGGGGGTTTCGGGGATTACCTACGAGCAGTACTTC.

This clone has a single count. This chain connects TRBV10-2 to TRBJ1-6; TRBD1 might be the D (6 bases). CDR3 length: 14 amino acids. Trimming cost V 5 bases and J 5 bases, with 10 bases left between them. CDR1 is WSHSY and CDR2 is SAAADI in the germline V gene. CDR3 in amino acids: CASSSGTNNSPLHF. The DNA of the CDR3 is TGCGCCAGCAGTTCCGGGACAAATAATTCACCCCTCCACTTT.

The rearrangement joins TRBV4-3 to TRBJ1-5; the match to TRBD1 covers 7 bases. J was trimmed by 7 bases and V by 0 bases; bases with no gene match: 15. CDR3 length: 18 residues. Germline V gene sequence: CDR1 LGHNA, CDR2 YSLEER. The CDR3 DNA reads as TGCGCCAGCAGCCAAGAATGGCGTCAGGGGGTCGGAAGGCAGCCCCAGCATTTT. This codes for CASSQEWRQGVGRQPQHF.

The V call is TRBV9, the J call TRBJ1-2; D gene uncertain. The V and J ends lost 2 bases and 6 bases respectively, with 11 bases between them. CDR1 and CDR2 (germline): SGDLS, YYNGEE. The CDR3 has 13 amino acids. DNA of the CDR3: TGTGCCAGCAGCGTTGGCACCGGGGATGGCTACACCTTC. This translates into CASSVGTGDGYTF.

V usage is TRBV7-8 and J usage is TRBJ1-4; no firm D call. Germline-derived CDR1 and CDR2 are SGHVS and FQNEAQ. The CDR3 covers 14 residues. V was shortened by 0 bases and J by 8 bases, with 10 bases between the two germline ends. The CDR3, as DNA: TGTGCCAGCAGCTTAGCCATAAGGAGGGAAAAACTGTTTTTT. It is translated as CASSLAIRREKLFF. The whole variable domain, filled in from reference TRBV7-8 and TRBJ1-4, reads GAGVSQSPRYKVAKRGQDVALRCDPISGHVSLFWYQQALGQGPEFLTYFQNEAQLDKSGLPSDRFFAERPEGSVSTLKIQRTQQEDSAVYLCASSLAIRREKLFFGSGTQLSVL.

V is TRBV2 and J is TRBJ1-4, with TRBD1 identical over 8 bases. The germline gives CDR1 SNHLY, CDR2 FYNNEI. The V gene end was trimmed by 6 bases and the J gene end by 6 bases; junction bases not matched to a gene: 6. This CDR3 is built from 14 residues. The CDR3 DNA follows: TGTGCCAGCAGCCCTGGACAGGGTTATGAAAAACTGTTTTTT. Protein product: CASSPGQGYEKLFF.

The chain uses TRBV7-7 and TRBJ1-1; 8 positions match TRBD1. The CDR3 has 18 residues. The V and J ends lost 4 bases and 4 bases, in that order; junction bases with no gene match: 17. The germline CDR1 and CDR2 sequences are SSHAT and FNYEAQ (reference sequence). The CDR3 loop reads CASSSEEPRQGYGTEAFF. The CDR3 DNA reads as TGTGCCAGCAGCTCCGAGGAACCCCGACAGGGGTACGGCACTGAAGCTTTCTTT.

The chain is built from TRBV6-5 and TRBJ2-5, with unresolved D. The DNA end favors TRBJ2-7, so the J call may be wrong. Germline CDR1 is MNHEY and CDR2 is SVGAGI. The length of the CDR3 is 16 residues. The CDR3 region is CASSYSRPRSSYEQYF. Written as DNA, the CDR3 is TGTGCCAGCAGTTACTCTCGACCGAGGAGCTCCTACGAGCAGTACTTC.

The V gene is TRBV29-1, the J gene TRBJ1-2; D is undetermined. The CDR3 contains 10 residues. V was clipped by 5 bases and J by 5 bases, with 6 bases between them. Germline V gene data show CDR1 as SQVTM and CDR2 as ANQGSEA. Here the CDR3 DNA reads TGCAGCGTTAACTTTTATGGCTACACCTTC. Protein product: CSVNFYGYTF.

The chain joins TRBV30 to TRBJ2-1; 9 nucleotides line up with TRBD1. Trimming removed 3 bases from V and 3 bases from J; junction bases left unmatched: 9. The length of the CDR3 is 16 residues. The germline CDR1 and CDR2 sequences are GTSNPN and SVGIG (reference sequence). CDR3 coding DNA: TGTGCCTGGAGGGGCACCGGGACAGGGAACTACAATGAGCAGTTCTTC. Protein product: CAWRGTGTGNYNEQFF.

The chain employs TRBV28 and TRBJ2-1, with 8 bases fitting TRBD2. Germline V gene sequence: CDR1 MDHEN, CDR2 SYDVKM. The CDR3 consists of 14 residues. J was trimmed by 4 bases and V by 2 bases; bases with no gene match: 1. This CDR3 reads CASSLAGGYNEQFF. The CDR3 DNA sequence: TGTGCCAGCAGTTTAGCGGGGGGTTACAATGAGCAGTTCTTC.

The J gene is TRBJ1-1, the V gene TRBV4-3; D may be TRBD1 (5 bases). Germline loops: CDR1 LGHNA, CDR2 YSLEER. The CDR3 covers 15 residues. The V end was cut by 1 base, the J end by 1 base, with 10 bases between. The DNA for the CDR3 is TGCGCCAGCAGCCAAGCTACAAGGGGGAACACTGAAGCTTTCTTT. This codes for CASSQATRGNTEAFF.

This chain links TRBV19 with TRBJ1-5; no definite D call. V was shortened by 11 bases and J by 3 bases, with 17 bases between the two germline ends. The CDR3 totals 14 residues. The germline V gene has CDR1 LNHDA and CDR2 SQIVND (reference sequence). Written as DNA, the CDR3 is TGTGCCGTACGTGGAGCCGTAAACAATCAGCCCCAGCATTTT. This gives the protein CAVRGAVNNQPQHF.

V and J are TRBV28 and TRBJ1-1; D is unclear. V was clipped by 4 bases and J by 5 bases, with 20 bases between them. The CDR3 runs to 16 residues. Germline lookup yields CDR1 MDHEN and CDR2 SYDVKM. The CDR3 DNA follows: TGTGCCAGCAGTTCCCTAGATGGTACGGCCCTGACTGAAGCTTTCTTT. The encoded protein is CASSSLDGTALTEAFF. The whole variable domain, remainder taken from reference TRBV28 and TRBJ1-1, is DVKVTQSSRYLVKRTGEKVFLECVQDMDHENMFWYRQDPGLGLRLIYFSYDVKMKEKGDIPEGYSVSREKKERFSLILESASTNQTSMYLCASSSLDGTALTEAFFGQGTRLTVV.

This chain joins TRBV5-1 and TRBJ1-1, with D tentatively TRBD1 (6 bases). CDR3 length equals 13 residues. Trimming took off 4 bases at V and 6 bases at J, with 13 bases between the two ends. CDR1 and CDR2 (germline): SGHRS, YFSETQ. The CDR3 coding sequence is TGCGCCAGCAGCCAACAGGGATTCCCTGAAGCTTTCTTT. This gives the protein CASSQQGFPEAFF.